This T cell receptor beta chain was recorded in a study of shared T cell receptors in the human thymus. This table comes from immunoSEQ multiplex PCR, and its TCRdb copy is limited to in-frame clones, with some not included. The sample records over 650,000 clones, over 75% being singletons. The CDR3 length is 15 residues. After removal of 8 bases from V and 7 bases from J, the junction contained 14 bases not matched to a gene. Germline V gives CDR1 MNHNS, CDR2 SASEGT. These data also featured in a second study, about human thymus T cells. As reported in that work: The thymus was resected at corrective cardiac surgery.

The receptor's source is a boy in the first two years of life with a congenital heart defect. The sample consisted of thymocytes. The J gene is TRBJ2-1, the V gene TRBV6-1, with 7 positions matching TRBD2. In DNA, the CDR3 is TGTGCCAGCGATGAGCGGGACCAGAAGAGGAATGAGCAGTTCTTC. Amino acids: CASDERDQKRNEQFF.